The rows below give T cell receptor beta chains drawn from one sample of a study of cytomegalovirus exposure and HLA in healthy donors. Libraries were prepared by immunoSEQ multiplex PCR; TCRdb keeps only in-frame clonotypes and omits some of them. The repertoire includes 120,000 or so clones, 70% to 85% of them detected once, and 4% sits in the top ten. Sequences were obtained from PBMCs. The source of these receptors is a man aged 35 to 55 in good health and CMV-seropositive. Both conserved end residues are part of each CDR3. The D gene is left open where the match is weak. Size values are once, few and many counts, or a class for expanded clones, and some rows have none.

>15|TRBV5-1|TRBD2|.|TRBJ2-5
TGCGCCAGCAGCTTGGACTGGACTAGTAAAGAGACCCAGTACTTC
CASSLDWTSKETQYF
>15|TRBV7-2|.|.|TRBJ1-5
TGTGCCAGCACCCTTATCCTAGGGGACAATCAGCCCCAGCATTTT
CASTLILGDNQPQHF
>15|TRBV6-1|.|.|TRBJ1-4
TGTGCCAGCAGTCTCGAAGGCAGGTCCGGTGAAAAACTGTTTTTT
CASSLEGRSGEKLFF
>12|TRBV6-1|.|few|TRBJ1-2
TGTGCCGGCCTAGGGGTCCTATATGGCTACACCTTC
CAGLGVLYGYTF
>14|TRBV6-5|TRBD1|.|TRBJ2-7
TGTGCCAGCAGCCCCGGACAGGGGGCCTACGAGCAGTACTTC
CASSPGQGAYEQYF
>15|TRBV5-6|.|.|TRBJ1-5
TGTGCCAGCAGCTTGGGACGGAGTAGCAATCAGCCCCAGCATTTT
CASSLGRSSNQPQHF
>16|TRBV6-4|TRBD2|.|TRBJ2-3
TGTGCCAGCAGTTCTTTAGCGGGGGGTGGAACAGATACGCAGTATTTT
CASSSLAGGGTDTQYF
>17|TRBV11-3|.|.|TRBJ2-1
TGTGCCAGCAGCTCATATAGCGGTCAGAGCTCCTACAATGAGCAGTTCTTC
CASSSYSGQSSYNEQFF
>16|TRBV6-5|TRBD2|.|TRBJ2-1
TGTGCCAGCAGTTACTGGGATACTAGCGGGAGGTCTGAGCAGTTCTTC
CASSYWDTSGRSEQFF
>13|TRBV7-4|TRBD2|.|TRBJ2-3
TGTGCCTCTCAGACCGGGAGGACAGATACGCAGTATTTT
CASQTGRTDTQYF
>15|TRBV7-2|TRBD1|.|TRBJ2-7
TGTGCCAGCAGCGGGGGGACAGGGTTAACCTACGAGCAGTACTTC
CASSGGTGLTYEQYF
>15|TRBV27|.|.|TRBJ2-7
TGTGCCAGCAGAAACCAGGGGTCAGTCCCCTACGAGCAGTACTTC
CASRNQGSVPYEQYF
>15|TRBV7-2|TRBD2|.|TRBJ2-1
TGTGCCAGCAGCTTAGCCCGGGGGGCCTACAATGAGCAGTTCTTC
CASSLARGAYNEQFF
>15|TRBV5-4|TRBD1|.|TRBJ2-7
TGTGCCAGCAGCGGAGACAGGGGTAGTCCCTACGAGCAGTACTTC
CASSGDRGSPYEQYF
>12|TRBV29-1|.|.|TRBJ1-4
TGCAGCGTTCGGACGGGGAATGAAAAACTGTTTTTT
CSVRTGNEKLFF
>14|TRBV30|TRBD2|.|TRBJ2-2
TGTGCCTGGCTAGCGGGGGCGAACACCGGGGAGCTGTTTTTT
CAWLAGANTGELFF
>12|TRBV9|.|.|TRBJ1-2
TGTGCCAGCAGCACCAGACCGGGTGGCTACACCTTC
CASSTRPGGYTF
>13|TRBV6-1|TRBD1|.|TRBJ1-1
TGTGCCAGCATCCAGGGGGATTGGGCGGAAGCTTTCTTT
CASIQGDWAEAFF
>13|TRBV30|.|.|TRBJ1-4
TGTGCCTGGAGTGATAACACGGGAAGCAAACTGTTTTTT
CAWSDNTGSKLFF
>15|TRBV9|.|.|TRBJ1-2
TGTGCCAGCAGCGTAGAGTCAGGGTTGTTCCATGGCTACACCTTC
CASSVESGLFHGYTF
>14|TRBV11-2|.|.|TRBJ1-4
TGTGCCAGCAGCCAGGACCGCCTTGGGGGGAAACTGTTTTTT
CASSQDRLGGKLFF
>14|TRBV15|TRBD1|few|TRBJ1-2
TGTGCCACCAGCGCTACGACAGGGATGGGTGGCTACACCTTC
CATSATTGMGGYTF
>14|TRBV19|.|.|TRBJ2-5
TGTGCCAGTAGTCCAGGGGGAGGCCAAGAGACCCAGTACTTC
CASSPGGGQETQYF
>15|TRBV11-3|.|.|TRBJ2-1
TGTGCCAGCAGCCTACGCGGGGCGGACTACAATGAGCAGTTCTTC
CASSLRGADYNEQFF
>12|TRBV7-2|.|.|TRBJ2-7
TGTGCCAGCAGCTTATATAACTACGAGCAGTACTTC
CASSLYNYEQYF
>14|TRBV18|.|.|TRBJ1-1
TGTGCCAGCTCACCAGGGAGAAGAGACACTGAAGCTTTCTTT
CASSPGRRDTEAFF
>16|TRBV4-2|TRBD1|.|TRBJ2-1
TGTGCCAGCAGCCTGTTGACAGGGGGTTCCTACAATGAGCAGTTCTTC
CASSLLTGGSYNEQFF
>15|TRBV5-5|.|.|TRBJ1-5
TGTGCCAGCAGCTTGTGGGCAGGGCTGGGTCAGCCCCAGCATTTT
CASSLWAGLGQPQHF
>13|TRBV29-1|TRBD2|.|TRBJ2-3
TGCAGCGTTGCCGCGGGAGGCACAGATACGCAGTATTTT
CSVAAGGTDTQYF
>15|TRBV9|.|.|TRBJ2-1
TGTGCCAGCAGCGTAGATGAGAGTTCGATGTTAGAGCAGTTCTTC
CASSVDESSMLEQFF
>12|TRBV15|.|.|TRBJ1-4
TGTGCCACCAGCAGCCAGACAGGAAAACTGTTTTTT
CATSSQTGKLFF
>12|TRBV6-1|TRBD1|.|TRBJ2-7
TGTGCCAGCAGCGGACAGGGGGACGAGCAGTACTTC
CASSGQGDEQYF
>13|TRBV6-5|.|.|TRBJ2-3
TGTGCCAGCAGTTACTCGGTAGCAGATACGCAGTATTTT
CASSYSVADTQYF
>14|TRBV5-4|.|.|TRBJ2-7
TGTGCCAGCAGCTTGGACAGTCCTTCCTACGAGCAGTACTTC
CASSLDSPSYEQYF
>16|TRBV9|.|few|TRBJ2-2
TGTGCCAGCAGTGGTACCGGGACAACGAACACCGGGGAGCTGTTTTTT
CASSGTGTTNTGELFF
>15|TRBV2|TRBD1|.|TRBJ1-3
TGTGCCAGCAGCCCCGGACAGGGTCCTGGAAACACCATATATTTT
CASSPGQGPGNTIYF
>13|TRBV30|TRBD2|.|TRBJ2-3
TGTGCCTGGACTAGCGGGGGACCCGATACGCAGTATTTT
CAWTSGGPDTQYF
>16|TRBV4-1|.|few|TRBJ1-5
TGCGCCAGCAGCCAGGAGGGCGCGGGGACCAATCAGCCCCAGCATTTT
CASSQEGAGTNQPQHF
>13|TRBV2|TRBD2|.|TRBJ2-1
TGTGCCAGCATTGGGGGGAGGGGTAATGAGCAGTTCTTC
CASIGGRGNEQFF
>15|TRBV7-2|TRBD2|.|TRBJ2-7
TGTGCCAGCAGGGGACTAGCGGTCCACTCCTACGAGCAGTACTTC
CASRGLAVHSYEQYF
>12|TRBV29-1|.|.|TRBJ2-7
TGCAGCGTTGGGGTATCACGCGGCGAGCAGTACTTC
CSVGVSRGEQYF
>17|TRBV4-1|TRBD2|.|TRBJ2-2
TGCGCCAGCAGCCAAGATCTCCTAGCGGGGGTGCGCGTGGAGCTGTTTTTT
CASSQDLLAGVRVELFF
>15|TRBV5-4|TRBD1|.|TRBJ1-1
TGTGCCAGCAGCCAATCGACAGGGGGCAACACTGAAGCTTTCTTT
CASSQSTGGNTEAFF
>15|TRBV5-4|TRBD2|once|TRBJ2-5
TGTGCCAGCAGCCCAATAGCGGGAGTTGGAGAGACCCAGTACTTC
CASSPIAGVGETQYF
>17|TRBV7-3|TRBD2|.|TRBJ2-1
TGTGCCAGCAGCTTAAATCCGACTAGCTTCTCCTACAATGAGCAGTTCTTC
CASSLNPTSFSYNEQFF
>13|TRBV5-4|.|.|TRBJ2-7
TGTGCCAGCAGCTTGGCCGGGAGAAACGAGCAGTACTTC
CASSLAGRNEQYF
>18|TRBV4-1|TRBD2|few|TRBJ2-2
TGCGCCAGCAGCCAAGAGGTCCTAGCGGGAGGGCGGGCCGGGGAGCTGTTTTTT
CASSQEVLAGGRAGELFF
>14|TRBV19|TRBD2|.|TRBJ2-2
TGTGCCAGTATGGCGGGGGGATTTCCCGGGGAGCTGTTTTTT
CASMAGGFPGELFF
>13|TRBV9|.|.|TRBJ2-2
TGTGCCAGCAGAGGACTACTCACCGGGGAGCTGTTTTTT
CASRGLLTGELFF